Listed here are 5 T cell receptor beta chains from one sample, sequenced in a study of T cells in Graves' hyperthyroidism and ophthalmopathy. Researchers took RNA transcripts and amplified the TCR beta CDR3 regions from them. An initial round of RT-PCR targeting the TCR CDR3 relied on the HTBI primer set. One entry per CDR3 protein, called by TCRdb with MiXCR from the multiplex PCR reads. The sample has around 250,000 distinct CDR3 sequences, approximately 23% seen once; the top ten hold about 40%. The material sequenced was blood. Source of these receptors: a woman aged 40-49 years with Graves' ophthalmopathy.

The J gene is TRBJ1-1, the V gene TRBV12-3 or TRBV12-4; no definite D call. V shed 2 bases and J shed 8 bases, with 15 bases lying between them. This CDR3 is built from 14 residues. The CDR3 loop reads CASSLSGLVGEAFF. The CDR3 DNA reads TGTGCCAGCAGTTTATCGGGTCTCGTGGGGGAAGCTTTCTTT.

This clonotype was picked up many times. V is TRBV11-1 and J is TRBJ1-3; D is perhaps TRBD1 (5 bases). This CDR3 is built from 16 residues. Trimming removed 3 bases at V and 0 bases at J, with 12 bases between. Looked up from germline, CDR1 is SGHAT and CDR2 is FQDESV (reference sequence). The CDR3: CASSFPRGDSGNTIYF. The CDR3, as DNA: TGTGCCAGCAGCTTCCCGCGGGGCGACTCTGGAAACACCATATATTTT.

This clonotype was counted many times. The chain has TRBV2 and TRBJ1-2, with TRBD1 as a possible D gene (6 bases). Germline V gene sequence: CDR1 SNHLY, CDR2 FYNNEI. V dropped 1 base and J dropped 6 bases, with 15 bases sitting between them. The CDR3 is made up of 15 amino acids. The CDR3 protein is CASSEVQGRPNGYTF. The CDR3 nucleotides are TGTGCCAGCAGTGAAGTCCAGGGGAGACCCAATGGCTACACCTTC.

This clonotype has more than one count but fewer than ten. The CDR3 nucleotides read TGCAGTGCTACGAGAAGAGACAGGATTTATCAGCCCCAGCATTTT. Translation gives CSATRRDRIYQPQHF. V gene TRBV20-1 combines with J gene TRBJ1-5; D possibly corresponds to TRBD1 (6 bases). V was clipped by 4 bases and J by 5 bases, with 18 bases between them. CDR3 length equals 15 residues. Per the germline V gene, CDR1 is DFQATT and CDR2 is SNEGSKA (reference sequence).

This clonotype came up a few times. The V call is TRBV18, the J call TRBJ2-7, with 9 bases fitting TRBD1. This CDR3 contains 16 residues. Trimming cost V 0 bases and J 5 bases; bases outside gene matches: 8. Germline CDR1 reads KGHSH; CDR2 reads LQKENI. The CDR3 coding sequence is TGTGCCAGCTCACCACCTGTCCCGGGACAGGGTAACGAGCAGTACTTC. Its protein product is CASSPPVPGQGNEQYF.